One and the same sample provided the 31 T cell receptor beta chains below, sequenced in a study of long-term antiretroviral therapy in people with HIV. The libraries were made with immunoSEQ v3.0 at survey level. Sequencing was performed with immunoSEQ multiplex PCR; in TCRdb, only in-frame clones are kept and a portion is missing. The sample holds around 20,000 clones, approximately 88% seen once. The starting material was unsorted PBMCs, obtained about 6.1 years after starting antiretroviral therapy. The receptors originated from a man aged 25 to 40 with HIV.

The CDR3 is CASSLRQIYTDTQYF. CDR3 sequence (DNA): TGTGCCAGCAGCTTGAGACAGATCTACACAGATACGCAGTATTTT. The chain recombines TRBV5-6 with TRBJ2-3, with D possibly matching TRBD1 (5 bases). The germline gives CDR1 SGHDT, CDR2 YYEEEE. The V and J ends lost 1 base and 2 bases respectively, with 11 bases between them. The CDR3 has 15 amino acids.

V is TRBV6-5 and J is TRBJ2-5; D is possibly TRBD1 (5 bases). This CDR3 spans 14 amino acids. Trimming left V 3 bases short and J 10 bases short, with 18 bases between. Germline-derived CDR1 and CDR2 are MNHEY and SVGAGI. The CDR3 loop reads CASSYRGPGWVQYF. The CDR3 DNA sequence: TGTGCCAGCAGTTATAGGGGCCCCGGGTGGGTCCAGTACTTC.

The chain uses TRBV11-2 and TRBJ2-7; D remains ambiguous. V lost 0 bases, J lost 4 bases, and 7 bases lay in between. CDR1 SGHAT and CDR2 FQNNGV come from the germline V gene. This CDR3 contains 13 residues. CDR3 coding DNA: TGTGCCAGCAGCTTAGATCGCAGGTACGAGCAGTACTTC. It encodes CASSLDRRYEQYF.

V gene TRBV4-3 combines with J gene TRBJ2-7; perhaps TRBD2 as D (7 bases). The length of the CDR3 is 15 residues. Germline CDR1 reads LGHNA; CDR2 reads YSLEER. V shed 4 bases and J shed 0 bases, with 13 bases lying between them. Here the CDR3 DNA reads TGCGCCAGCAGCCGTACTAGGGGGGGCTCCTACGAGCAGTACTTC. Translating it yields CASSRTRGGSYEQYF.

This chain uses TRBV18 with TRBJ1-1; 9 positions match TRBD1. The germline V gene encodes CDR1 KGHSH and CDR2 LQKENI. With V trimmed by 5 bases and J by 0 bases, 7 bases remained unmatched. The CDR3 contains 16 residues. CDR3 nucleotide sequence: TGTGCCAGCTCAGCGATCGGACAGGGGATGAACACTGAAGCTTTCTTT. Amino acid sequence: CASSAIGQGMNTEAFF.

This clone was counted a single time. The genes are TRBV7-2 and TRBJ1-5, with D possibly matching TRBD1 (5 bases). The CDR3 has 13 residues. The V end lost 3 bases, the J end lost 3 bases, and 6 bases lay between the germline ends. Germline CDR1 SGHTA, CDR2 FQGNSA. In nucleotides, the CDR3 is TGTGCCAGCAGCTTGGGACTCAATCAGCCCCAGCATTTT. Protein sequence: CASSLGLNQPQHF.

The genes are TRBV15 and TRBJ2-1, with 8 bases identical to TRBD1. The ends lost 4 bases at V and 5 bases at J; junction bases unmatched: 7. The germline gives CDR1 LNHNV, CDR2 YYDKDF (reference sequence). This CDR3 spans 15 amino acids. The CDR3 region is CATSIVSGGHNEQFF. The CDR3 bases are TGTGCCACCAGCATAGTGTCAGGGGGCCACAATGAGCAGTTCTTC.

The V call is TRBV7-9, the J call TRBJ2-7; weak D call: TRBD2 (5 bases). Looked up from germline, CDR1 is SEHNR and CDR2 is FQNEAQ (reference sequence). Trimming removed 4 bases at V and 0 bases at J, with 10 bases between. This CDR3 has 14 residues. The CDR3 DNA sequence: TGTGCCAGCAGCTCCCGGGGAAGCTCCTACGAGCAGTACTTC. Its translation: CASSSRGSSYEQYF. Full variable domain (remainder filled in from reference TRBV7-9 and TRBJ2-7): DTGVSQNPRHKITKRGQNVTFRCDPISEHNRLYWYRQTLGQGPEFLTYFQNEAQLEKSRLLSDRFSAERPKGSFSTLEIQRTEQGDSAMYLCASSSRGSSYEQYFGPGTRLTVT.

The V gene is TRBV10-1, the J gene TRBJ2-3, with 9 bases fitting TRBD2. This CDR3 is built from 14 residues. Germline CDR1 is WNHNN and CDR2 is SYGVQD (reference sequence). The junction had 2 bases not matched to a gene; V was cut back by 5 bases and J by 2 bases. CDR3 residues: CASSRGGATDTQYF. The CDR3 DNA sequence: TGCGCCAGCAGTCGCGGGGGGGCCACAGATACGCAGTATTTT.

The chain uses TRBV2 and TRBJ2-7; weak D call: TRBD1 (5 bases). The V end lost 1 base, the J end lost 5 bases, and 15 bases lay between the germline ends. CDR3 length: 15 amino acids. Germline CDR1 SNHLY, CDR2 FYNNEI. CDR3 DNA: TGTGCCAGCAGTGAAGGCAGGGTTGTTGGGAACGAGCAGTACTTC. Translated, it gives CASSEGRVVGNEQYF. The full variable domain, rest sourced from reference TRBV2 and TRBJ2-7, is EPEVTQTPSHQVTQMGQEVILRCVPISNHLYFYWYRQILGQKVEFLVSFYNNEISEKSEIFDDQFSVERPDGSNFTLKIRSTKLEDSAMYFCASSEGRVVGNEQYFGPGTRLTVT.

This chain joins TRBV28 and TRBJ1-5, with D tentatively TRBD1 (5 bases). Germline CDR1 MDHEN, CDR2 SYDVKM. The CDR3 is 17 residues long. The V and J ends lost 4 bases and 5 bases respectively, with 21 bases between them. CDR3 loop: CASSSPGRGGGDQPQHF. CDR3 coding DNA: TGTGCCAGCAGTTCCCCGGGGCGTGGGGGAGGGGATCAGCCCCAGCATTTT.

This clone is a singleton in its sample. CDR3 in DNA: TGTGCCAGCAGCGACCAAAGGGGAACCCAGTACTTC. Amino acid sequence: CASSDQRGTQYF. V is TRBV5-6 and J is TRBJ2-5; possibly TRBD1 for D (5 bases). Germline loops: CDR1 SGHDT, CDR2 YYEEEE. V was shortened by 4 bases and J by 8 bases, with 12 bases between the two germline ends. The CDR3 spans 12 residues. Full variable domain (rest looked up from reference TRBV5-6 and TRBJ2-5): DAGVTQSPTHLIKTRGQQVTLRCSPKSGHDTVSWYQQALGQGPQFIFQYYEEEERQRGNFPDRFSGHQFPNYSSELNVNALLLGDSALYLCASSDQRGTQYFGPGTRLLVL.

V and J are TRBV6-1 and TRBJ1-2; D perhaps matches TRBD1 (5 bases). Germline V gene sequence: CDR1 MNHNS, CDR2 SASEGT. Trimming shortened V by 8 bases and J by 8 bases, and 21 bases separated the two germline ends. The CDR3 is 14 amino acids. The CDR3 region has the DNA TGTGCCAGCCGGCAGGCAGTAGACGGACACGGCTACACCTTC. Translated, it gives CASRQAVDGHGYTF.

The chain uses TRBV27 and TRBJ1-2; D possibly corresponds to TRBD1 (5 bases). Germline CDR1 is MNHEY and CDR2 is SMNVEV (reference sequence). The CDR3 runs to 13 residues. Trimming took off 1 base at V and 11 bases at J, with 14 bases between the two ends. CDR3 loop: CASSLWGDMVYTF. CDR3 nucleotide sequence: TGTGCCAGCAGTTTATGGGGGGATATGGTTTACACCTTC.

The CDR3 sequence: CASSYLAYEQYF. The CDR3 DNA is TGTGCCAGCAGTTACCTGGCCTACGAGCAGTACTTC. The genes are TRBV6-5 and TRBJ2-7; no clear D gene. Trimming removed 2 bases at V and 2 bases at J, with 4 bases between. This CDR3 contains 12 residues. Germline values: CDR1 MNHEY, CDR2 SVGAGI.

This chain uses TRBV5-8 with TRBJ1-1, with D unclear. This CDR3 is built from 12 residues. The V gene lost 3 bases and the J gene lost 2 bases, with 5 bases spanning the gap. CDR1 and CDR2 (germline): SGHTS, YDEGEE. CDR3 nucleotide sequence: TGTGCCAGCAGCTGGGCCAACACTGAAGCTTTCTTT. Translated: CASSWANTEAFF.

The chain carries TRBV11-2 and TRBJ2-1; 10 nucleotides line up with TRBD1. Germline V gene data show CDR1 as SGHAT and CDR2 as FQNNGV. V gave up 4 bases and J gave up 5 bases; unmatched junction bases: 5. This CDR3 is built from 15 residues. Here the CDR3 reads CASSWGTGEHNEQFF. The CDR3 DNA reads TGTGCCAGCAGCTGGGGGACAGGGGAACACAATGAGCAGTTCTTC.

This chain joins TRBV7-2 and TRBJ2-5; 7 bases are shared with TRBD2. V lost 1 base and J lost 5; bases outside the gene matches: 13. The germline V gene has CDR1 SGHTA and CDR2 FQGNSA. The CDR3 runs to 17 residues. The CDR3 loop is CASSLGIRTAGVETQYF. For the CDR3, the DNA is TGTGCCAGCAGCTTAGGAATTAGGACGGCGGGAGTGGAGACCCAGTACTTC.

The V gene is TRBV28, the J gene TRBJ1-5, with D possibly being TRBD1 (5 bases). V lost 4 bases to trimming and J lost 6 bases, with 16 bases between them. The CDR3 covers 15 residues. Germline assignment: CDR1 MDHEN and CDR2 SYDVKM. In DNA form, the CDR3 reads TGTGCCAGCAGTTCTCCGGGACCTAGTGGTCAGCCCCAGCATTTT. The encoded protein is CASSSPGPSGQPQHF. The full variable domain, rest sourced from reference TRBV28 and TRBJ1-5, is DVKVTQSSRYLVKRTGEKVFLECVQDMDHENMFWYRQDPGLGLRLIYFSYDVKMKEKGDIPEGYSVSREKKERFSLILESASTNQTSMYLCASSSPGPSGQPQHFGDGTRLSIL.

The CDR3 DNA reads as TGTGCCAGCAGCCAGGCCAGGAACACTGAAGCTTTCTTT. Translation: CASSQARNTEAFF. The chain has TRBV4-2 and TRBJ1-1; no clear D. Trimming stripped 3 bases from V and 1 base from J, with 6 bases between. Looked up from germline, CDR1 is LGHNA and CDR2 is YNFKEQ. The CDR3 extends over 13 amino acids.

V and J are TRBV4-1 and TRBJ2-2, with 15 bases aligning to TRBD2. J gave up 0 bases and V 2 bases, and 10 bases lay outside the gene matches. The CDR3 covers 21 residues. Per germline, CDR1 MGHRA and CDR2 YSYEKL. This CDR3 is CASSQRPGLAGGQSNTGELFF. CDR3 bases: TGCGCCAGCAGCCAAAGACCGGGACTAGCGGGAGGACAATCGAACACCGGGGAGCTGTTTTTT.

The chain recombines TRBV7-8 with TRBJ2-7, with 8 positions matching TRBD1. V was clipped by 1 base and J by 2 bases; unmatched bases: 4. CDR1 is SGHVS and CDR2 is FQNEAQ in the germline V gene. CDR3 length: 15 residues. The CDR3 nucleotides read TGTGCCAGCAGCTTAGTGGACAGGGACACCTACGAGCAGTACTTC. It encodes CASSLVDRDTYEQYF. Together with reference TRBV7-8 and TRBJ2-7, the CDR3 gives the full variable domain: GAGVSQSPRYKVAKRGQDVALRCDPISGHVSLFWYQQALGQGPEFLTYFQNEAQLDKSGLPSDRFFAERPEGSVSTLKIQRTQQEDSAVYLCASSLVDRDTYEQYFGPGTRLTVT.

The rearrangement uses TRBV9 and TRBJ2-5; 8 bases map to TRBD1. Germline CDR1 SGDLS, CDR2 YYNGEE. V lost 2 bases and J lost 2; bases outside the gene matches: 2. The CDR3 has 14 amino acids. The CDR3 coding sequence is TGTGCCAGCAGCGTGAGGGACAGGCAAGAGACCCAGTACTTC. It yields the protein CASSVRDRQETQYF. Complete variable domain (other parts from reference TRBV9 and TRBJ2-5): DSGVTQTPKHLITATGQRVTLRCSPRSGDLSVYWYQQSLDQGLQFLIQYYNGEERAKGNILERFSAQQFPDLHSELNLSSLELGDSALYFCASSVRDRQETQYFGPGTRLLVL.

The CDR3 loop is CASSTRDTRAYEQYF. In DNA form, the CDR3 reads TGTGCCAGCAGTACCCGGGACACCCGGGCGTACGAGCAGTACTTC. This chain connects TRBV28 to TRBJ2-7; D perhaps matches TRBD1 (6 bases). CDR1 is MDHEN, CDR2 SYDVKM, per germline. The length of the CDR3 is 15 residues. V shed 5 bases and J shed 4 bases, with 18 bases lying between them. The whole variable domain, filled in from reference TRBV28 and TRBJ2-7, reads DVKVTQSSRYLVKRTGEKVFLECVQDMDHENMFWYRQDPGLGLRLIYFSYDVKMKEKGDIPEGYSVSREKKERFSLILESASTNQTSMYLCASSTRDTRAYEQYFGPGTRLTVT.

The CDR3 DNA sequence: TGTGCCAGCAGTCCCCAGGGGGGTGACACAGATACGCAGTATTTT. The encoded protein is CASSPQGGDTDTQYF. The gene calls are TRBV9 and TRBJ2-3; tentative D call: TRBD1 (7 bases). Germline V gene data show CDR1 as SGDLS and CDR2 as YYNGEE. V was pared by 5 bases and J by 2 bases, with 15 bases between. The CDR3 runs to 15 residues. Combining the CDR3 with reference TRBV9 and TRBJ2-3 gives the whole variable domain DSGVTQTPKHLITATGQRVTLRCSPRSGDLSVYWYQQSLDQGLQFLIQYYNGEERAKGNILERFSAQQFPDLHSELNLSSLELGDSALYFCASSPQGGDTDTQYFGPGTRLTVL.

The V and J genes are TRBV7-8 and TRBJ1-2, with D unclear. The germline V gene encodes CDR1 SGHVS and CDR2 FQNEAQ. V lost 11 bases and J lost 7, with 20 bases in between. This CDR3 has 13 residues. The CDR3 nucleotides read TGTGCCTCGTCGCAGTTCTCTCTATCTGGCTACACCTTC. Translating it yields CASSQFSLSGYTF.

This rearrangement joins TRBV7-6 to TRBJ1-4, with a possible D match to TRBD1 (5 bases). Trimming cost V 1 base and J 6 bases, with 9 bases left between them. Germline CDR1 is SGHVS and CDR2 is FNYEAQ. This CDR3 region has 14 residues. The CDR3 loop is CASSLGWGDEKLFF. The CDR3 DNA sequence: TGTGCCAGCAGCTTAGGGTGGGGCGATGAAAAACTGTTTTTT.

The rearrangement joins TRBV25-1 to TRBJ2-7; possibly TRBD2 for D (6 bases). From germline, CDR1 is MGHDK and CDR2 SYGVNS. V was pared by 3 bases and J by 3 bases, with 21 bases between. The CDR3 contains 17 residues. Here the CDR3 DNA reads TGTGCCAGCAGTGACCCGGGGACTTCTCCTGTAGGCTACGAGCAGTACTTC. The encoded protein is CASSDPGTSPVGYEQYF.

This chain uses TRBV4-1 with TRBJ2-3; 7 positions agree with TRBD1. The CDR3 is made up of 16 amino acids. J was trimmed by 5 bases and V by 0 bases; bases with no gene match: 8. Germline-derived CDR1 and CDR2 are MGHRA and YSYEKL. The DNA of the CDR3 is TGCGCCAGCAGCCAAGAGGGAAGAGGGGGCCAAGATACGCAGTATTTT. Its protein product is CASSQEGRGGQDTQYF.

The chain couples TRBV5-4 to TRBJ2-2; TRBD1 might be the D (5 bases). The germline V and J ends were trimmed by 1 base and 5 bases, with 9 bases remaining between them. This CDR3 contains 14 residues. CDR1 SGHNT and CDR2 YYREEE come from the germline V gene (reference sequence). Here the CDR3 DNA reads TGTGCCAGCAGCTTGTTTCAGGGTACCGGGGAGCTGTTTTTT. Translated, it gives CASSLFQGTGELFF.

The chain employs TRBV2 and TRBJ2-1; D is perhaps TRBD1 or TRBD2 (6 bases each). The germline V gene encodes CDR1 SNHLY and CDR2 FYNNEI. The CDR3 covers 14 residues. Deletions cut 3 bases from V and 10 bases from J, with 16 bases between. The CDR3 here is CASSDGLARGEQFF. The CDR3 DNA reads TGTGCCAGCAGTGATGGGCTAGCGAGGGGGGAGCAGTTCTTC.